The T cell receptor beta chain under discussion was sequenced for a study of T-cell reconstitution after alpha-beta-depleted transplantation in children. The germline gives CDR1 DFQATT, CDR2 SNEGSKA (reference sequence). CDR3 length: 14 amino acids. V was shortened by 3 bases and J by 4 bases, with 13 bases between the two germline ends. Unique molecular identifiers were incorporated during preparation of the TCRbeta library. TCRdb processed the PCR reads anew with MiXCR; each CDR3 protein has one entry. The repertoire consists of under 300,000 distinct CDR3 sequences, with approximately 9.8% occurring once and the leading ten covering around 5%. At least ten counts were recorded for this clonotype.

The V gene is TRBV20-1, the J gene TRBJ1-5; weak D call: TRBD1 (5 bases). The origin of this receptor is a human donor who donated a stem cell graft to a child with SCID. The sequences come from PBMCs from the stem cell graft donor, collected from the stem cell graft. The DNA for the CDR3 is TGCAGTGCTAGTGTTGGACAAGCGAATCAGCCCCAGCATTTT. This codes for CSASVGQANQPQHF.